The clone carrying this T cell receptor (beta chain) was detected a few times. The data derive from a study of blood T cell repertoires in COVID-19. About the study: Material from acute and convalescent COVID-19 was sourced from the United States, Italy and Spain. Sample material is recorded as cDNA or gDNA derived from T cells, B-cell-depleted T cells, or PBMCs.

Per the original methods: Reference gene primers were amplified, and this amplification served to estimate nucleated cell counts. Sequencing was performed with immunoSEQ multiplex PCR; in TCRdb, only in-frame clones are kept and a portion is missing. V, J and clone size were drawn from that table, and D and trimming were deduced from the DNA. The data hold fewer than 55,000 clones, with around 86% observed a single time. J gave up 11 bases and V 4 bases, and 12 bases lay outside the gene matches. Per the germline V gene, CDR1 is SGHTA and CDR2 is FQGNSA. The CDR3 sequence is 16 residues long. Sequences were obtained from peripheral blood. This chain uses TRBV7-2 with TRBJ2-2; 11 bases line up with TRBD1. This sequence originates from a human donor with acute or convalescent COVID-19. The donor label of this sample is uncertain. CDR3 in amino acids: CASSYHPGTGGAELFF. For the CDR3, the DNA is TGTGCCAGCAGCTACCACCCCGGGACAGGGGGGGCAGAGCTGTTTTTT.